The next 8 T cell receptor beta chains were all read from a single sample in a study of T cells in Graves' hyperthyroidism and ophthalmopathy. The investigators amplified TCR beta CDR3 regions from RNA transcripts. The study used the HTBI primer set for a first-round RT-PCR of the TCR CDR3. TCRdb passed the multiplex PCR reads through MiXCR, listing each CDR3 protein once. The table has fewer than 700,000 distinct CDR3 sequences, 15% to 20% seen once. The material sequenced was blood. The receptors shown here come from a woman in her twenties or thirties with Graves' hyperthyroidism.

As regards this clonotype: A much larger clone is a single base away; this may be a read error. The V call is TRBV6-4, the J call TRBJ1-1; D is undetermined. This CDR3 comprises 19 residues. The germline V gene has CDR1 MRHNA and CDR2 SNTAGT. CDR3 loop: CASSYSLHVYTHVNTEAFF. The CDR3 DNA is TGTGCCAGCAGTTACTCGTTGCATGTTTATACACATGTGAACACTGAAGCTTTCTTT.

This clonotype was observed many times. V is TRBV11-2 and J is TRBJ2-2; maybe TRBD2 (6 bases). From germline, CDR1 is SGHAT and CDR2 FQNNGV. The CDR3 is 14 residues long. Trimming stripped 3 bases from V and 7 bases from J, with 12 bases between. The CDR3, as DNA: TGTGCCAGCAGCTTCGGGAGTATGGGCGGGGAGCTGTTTTTT. Translating it yields CASSFGSMGGELFF.

This chain joins TRBV18 and TRBJ2-1, with D perhaps matching TRBD1 (6 bases). This CDR3 has 16 amino acids. CDR1 and CDR2 from the germline V gene are KGHSH and LQKENI. Trimming left V 0 bases short and J 4 bases short, with 13 bases between. The CDR3 DNA sequence: TGTGCCAGCTCACCACCGGGAAGGACAGAATACAATGAGCAGTTCTTC. Amino acid sequence: CASSPPGRTEYNEQFF. The whole variable domain, filled in from reference TRBV18 and TRBJ2-1, reads NAGVMQNPRHLVRRRGQEARLRCSPMKGHSHVYWYRQLPEEGLKFMVYLQKENIIDESGMPKERFSAEFPKEGPSILRIQQVVRGDSAAYFCASSPPGRTEYNEQFFGPGTRLTVL.

This clonotype was counted between two and nine times. The V call is TRBV29-1, the J call TRBJ2-3; 10 bases match TRBD1. The CDR3 totals 14 residues. V lost 6 bases to trimming and J lost 4 bases; unmatched junction nucleotides: 7. The germline V gene encodes CDR1 SQVTM and CDR2 ANQGSEA. CDR3 in DNA: TGCAGCGTCCCACGGACAGGGGGGGCAGATACGCAGTATTTT. Translated, it gives CSVPRTGGADTQYF.

In this sample, this clonotype turned up many times. The chain combines TRBV4-3 with TRBJ2-7; D gene uncertain. The CDR3 contains 13 residues. Looked up from germline, CDR1 is LGHNA and CDR2 is YSLEER. V was cut by 4 bases and J by 3 bases, with 10 bases left in between. The CDR3 protein is CASSPWAGYEQYF. CDR3 nucleotide sequence: TGCGCCAGCAGCCCCTGGGCCGGCTACGAGCAGTACTTC.

This clonotype was observed at least ten times. The V gene is TRBV10-3, the J gene TRBJ2-1, with a possible D match to TRBD2 (5 bases). The germline CDR1 and CDR2 sequences are ENHRY and SYGVKD. Trimming shortened V by 3 bases and J by 7 bases, and 13 bases separated the two germline ends. The CDR3 has 14 amino acids. Here the CDR3 DNA reads TGTGCCATCAGTGATGAGGGAGTCGGGAATGAGCAGTTCTTC. Translated: CAISDEGVGNEQFF.

J is TRBJ2-4 and V is TRBV12-3 or TRBV12-4; D is possibly TRBD1 (5 bases). Trimming pared 1 base from V and 9 bases from J, leaving 16 bases between. The CDR3 extends over 15 amino acids. The DNA for the CDR3 is TGTGCCAGCAGTTTAGGTCTTGTCCTAGGGGCCATTCAGTACTTC. Translated: CASSLGLVLGAIQYF.

This clonotype was observed at least ten times. This rearrangement joins TRBV28 to TRBJ2-2; no firm D call. The V end lost 3 bases, the J end lost 3 bases, and 5 bases lay between the germline ends. The CDR3 contains 13 residues. The germline V gene has CDR1 MDHEN and CDR2 SYDVKM. The CDR3 DNA reads as TGTGCCAGCAGTTTTGGGCACACCGGGGAGCTGTTTTTT. Protein: CASSFGHTGELFF.